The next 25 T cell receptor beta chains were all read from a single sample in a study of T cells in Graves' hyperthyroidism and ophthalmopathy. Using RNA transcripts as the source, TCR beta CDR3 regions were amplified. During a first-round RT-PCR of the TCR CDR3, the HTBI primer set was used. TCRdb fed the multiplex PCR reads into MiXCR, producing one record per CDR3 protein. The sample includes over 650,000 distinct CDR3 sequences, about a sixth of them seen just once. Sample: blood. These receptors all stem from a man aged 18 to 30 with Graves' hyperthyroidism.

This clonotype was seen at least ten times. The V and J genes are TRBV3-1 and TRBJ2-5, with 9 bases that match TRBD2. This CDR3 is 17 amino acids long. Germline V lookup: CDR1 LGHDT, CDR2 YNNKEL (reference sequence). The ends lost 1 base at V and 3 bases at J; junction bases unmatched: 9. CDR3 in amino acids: CASSQGGLREGKETQYF. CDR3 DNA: TGTGCCAGCAGCCAAGGCGGTCTGCGGGAGGGAAAAGAGACCCAGTACTTC.

The CDR3 sequence: CASSYSWGEGTSNQPQHF. The CDR3 nucleotides read TGTGCCAGCAGTTACTCTTGGGGAGAGGGTACCAGTAATCAGCCCCAGCATTTT. This chain joins TRBV6-2 or TRBV6-3 and TRBJ1-5; no definite D call. With 0 bases removed from V and 4 bases from J, the gap between germline ends came to 19 bases. Looked up from germline, CDR1 is MNHEY and CDR2 is SVGEGT. The CDR3 extends over 18 amino acids.

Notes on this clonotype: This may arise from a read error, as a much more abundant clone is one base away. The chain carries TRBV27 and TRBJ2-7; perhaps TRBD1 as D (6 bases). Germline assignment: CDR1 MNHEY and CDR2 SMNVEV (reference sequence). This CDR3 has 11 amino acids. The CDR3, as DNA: TGTTCCAGAAAGAGGGGGTACGAGCAGTACTTC. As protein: CSRKRGYEQYF.

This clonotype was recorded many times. CDR3 nucleotides: TGTGCCAGCAGGGAGAGGGAATTCACAGATACGCAGTATTTT. Its protein is CASREREFTDTQYF. V usage is TRBV2 and J usage is TRBJ2-3; D perhaps matches TRBD2 (5 bases). This CDR3 comprises 14 residues. Trimming took off 6 bases at V and 2 bases at J, with 12 bases between the two ends. Germline CDR1 SNHLY, CDR2 FYNNEI.

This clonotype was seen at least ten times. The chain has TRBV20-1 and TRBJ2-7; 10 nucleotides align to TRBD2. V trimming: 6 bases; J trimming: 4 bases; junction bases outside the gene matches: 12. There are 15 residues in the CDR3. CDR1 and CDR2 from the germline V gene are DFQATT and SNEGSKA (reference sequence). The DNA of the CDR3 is TGCAGTGCCGCCGTGGGAGCGGGAGGGTCGTACGAGCAGTACTTC. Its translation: CSAAVGAGGSYEQYF.

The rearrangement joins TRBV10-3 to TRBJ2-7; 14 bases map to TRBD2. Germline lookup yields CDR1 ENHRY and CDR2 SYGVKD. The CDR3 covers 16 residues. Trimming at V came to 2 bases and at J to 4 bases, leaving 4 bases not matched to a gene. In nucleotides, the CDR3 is TGTGCCATCAGTGAGGGGTGGACTAGCGGGAGGTACGAGCAGTACTTC. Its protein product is CAISEGWTSGRYEQYF.

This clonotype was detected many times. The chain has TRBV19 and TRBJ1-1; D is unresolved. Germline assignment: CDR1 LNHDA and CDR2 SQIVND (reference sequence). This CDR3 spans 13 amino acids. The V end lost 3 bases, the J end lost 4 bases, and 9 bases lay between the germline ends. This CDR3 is CASSIGVGTEAFF. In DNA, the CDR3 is TGTGCCAGTAGTATTGGGGTCGGCACTGAAGCTTTCTTT.

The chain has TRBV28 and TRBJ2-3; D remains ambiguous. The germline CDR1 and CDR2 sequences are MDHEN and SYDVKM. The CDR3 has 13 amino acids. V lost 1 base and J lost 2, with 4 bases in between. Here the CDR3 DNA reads TGTGCCAGCAGTTTATTTCACACAGATACGCAGTATTTT. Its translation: CASSLFHTDTQYF.

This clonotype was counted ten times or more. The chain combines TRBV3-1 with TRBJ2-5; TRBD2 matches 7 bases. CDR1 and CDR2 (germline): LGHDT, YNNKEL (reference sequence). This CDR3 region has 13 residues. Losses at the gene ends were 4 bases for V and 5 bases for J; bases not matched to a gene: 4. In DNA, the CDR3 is TGTGCCAGCAGCCTCGGACTAGTTGAGACCCAGTACTTC. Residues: CASSLGLVETQYF.

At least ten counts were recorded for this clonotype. The CDR3 loop reads CASTLGLAGGGTQYF. CDR3 bases: TGTGCCAGCACCCTAGGACTAGCGGGAGGGGGGACCCAGTACTTC. The rearrangement joins TRBV28 to TRBJ2-5; 15 positions match TRBD2. The V gene end was trimmed by 7 bases and the J gene end by 7 bases; junction bases not matched to a gene: 7. The CDR3 runs 15 residues. CDR1 is MDHEN, CDR2 SYDVKM, per germline.

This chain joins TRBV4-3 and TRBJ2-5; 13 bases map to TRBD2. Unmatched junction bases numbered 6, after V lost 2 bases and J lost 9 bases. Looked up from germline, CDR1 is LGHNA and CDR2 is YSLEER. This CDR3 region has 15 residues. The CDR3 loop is CASSQRGTSGKAQYF. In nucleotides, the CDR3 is TGCGCCAGCAGCCAACGCGGGACTAGCGGGAAGGCCCAGTACTTC.

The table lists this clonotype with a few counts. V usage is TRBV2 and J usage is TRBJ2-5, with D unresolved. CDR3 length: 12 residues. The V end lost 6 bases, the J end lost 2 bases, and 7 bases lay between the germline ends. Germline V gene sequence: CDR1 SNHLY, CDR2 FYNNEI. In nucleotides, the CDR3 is TGTGCCAGCAGGGGTTTTCAAGAGACCCAGTACTTC. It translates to CASRGFQETQYF.

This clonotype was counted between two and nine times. CDR3: CASSFHRTSVDTGELFF. Here the CDR3 DNA reads TGTGCCAGCAGCTTCCACCGGACTAGCGTGGACACCGGGGAGCTGTTTTTT. The rearrangement joins TRBV7-9 to TRBJ2-2; TRBD2 aligns across 9 bases. Unmatched junction bases numbered 8, after V lost 3 bases and J lost 3 bases. CDR3 length: 17 amino acids. Germline loops: CDR1 SEHNR, CDR2 FQNEAQ (reference sequence).

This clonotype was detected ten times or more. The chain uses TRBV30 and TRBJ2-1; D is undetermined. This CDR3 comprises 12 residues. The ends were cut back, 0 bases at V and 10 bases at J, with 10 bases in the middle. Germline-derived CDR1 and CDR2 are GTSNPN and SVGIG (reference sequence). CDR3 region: CAWSVSIGEQFF. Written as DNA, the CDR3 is TGTGCCTGGAGTGTCTCGATAGGAGAGCAGTTCTTC.

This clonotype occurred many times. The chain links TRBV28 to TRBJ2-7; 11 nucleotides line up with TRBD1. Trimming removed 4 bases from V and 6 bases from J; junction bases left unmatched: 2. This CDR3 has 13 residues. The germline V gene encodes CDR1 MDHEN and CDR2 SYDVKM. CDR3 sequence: CASSSGQGAEQYF. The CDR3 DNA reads TGTGCCAGCAGTTCCGGACAGGGGGCCGAGCAGTACTTC.

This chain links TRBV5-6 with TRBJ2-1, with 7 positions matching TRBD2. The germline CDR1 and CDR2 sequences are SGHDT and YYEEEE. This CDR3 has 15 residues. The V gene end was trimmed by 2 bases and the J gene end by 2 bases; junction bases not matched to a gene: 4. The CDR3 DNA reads TGTGCCAGCAGCTTTGTGGGAGGGACCTACAATGAGCAGTTCTTC. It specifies CASSFVGGTYNEQFF.

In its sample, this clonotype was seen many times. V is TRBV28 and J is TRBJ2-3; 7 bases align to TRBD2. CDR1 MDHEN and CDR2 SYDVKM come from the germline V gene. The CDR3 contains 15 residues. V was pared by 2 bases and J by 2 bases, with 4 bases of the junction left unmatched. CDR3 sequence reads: CASSLAGVTTDTQYF. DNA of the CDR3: TGTGCCAGCAGTTTAGCGGGAGTCACCACAGATACGCAGTATTTT.

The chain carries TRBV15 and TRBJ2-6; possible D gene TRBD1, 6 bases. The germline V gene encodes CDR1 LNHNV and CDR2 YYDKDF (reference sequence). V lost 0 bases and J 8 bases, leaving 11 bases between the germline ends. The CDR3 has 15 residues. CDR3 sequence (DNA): TGTGCCACCAGCAGAGATAGCACAGGGCCCAACGTCCTGACTTTC. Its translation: CATSRDSTGPNVLTF.

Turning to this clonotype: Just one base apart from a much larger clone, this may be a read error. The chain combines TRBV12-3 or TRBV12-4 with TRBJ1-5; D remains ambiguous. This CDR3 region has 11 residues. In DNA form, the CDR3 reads TGTGCCGGCAGTTTCGGAGGAGCCCAGCATTTT. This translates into CAGSFGGAQHF.

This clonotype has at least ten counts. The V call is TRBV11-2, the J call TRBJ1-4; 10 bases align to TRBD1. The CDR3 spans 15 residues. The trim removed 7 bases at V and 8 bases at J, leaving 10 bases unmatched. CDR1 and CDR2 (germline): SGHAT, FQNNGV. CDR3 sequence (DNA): TGTGCCAGCAACCTGCCGGGACAGGGGAGGGAAAAACTGTTTTTT. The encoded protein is CASNLPGQGREKLFF.

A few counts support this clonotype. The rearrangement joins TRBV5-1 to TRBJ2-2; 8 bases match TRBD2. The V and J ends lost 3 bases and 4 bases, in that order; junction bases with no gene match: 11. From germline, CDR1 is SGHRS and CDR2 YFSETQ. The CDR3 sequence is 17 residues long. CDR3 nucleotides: TGCGCCAGCAGCTCCCGGCCGGGAGGGGCGAGCACCGGGGAGCTGTTTTTT. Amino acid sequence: CASSSRPGGASTGELFF.

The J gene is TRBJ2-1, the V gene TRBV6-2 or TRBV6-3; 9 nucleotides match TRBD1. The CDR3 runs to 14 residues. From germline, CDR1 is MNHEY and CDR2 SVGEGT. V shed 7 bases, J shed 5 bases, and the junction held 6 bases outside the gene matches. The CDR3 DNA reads TGTGCCAGCAAGACCGGGACAGGGAACAATGAGCAGTTCTTC. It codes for CASKTGTGNNEQFF.

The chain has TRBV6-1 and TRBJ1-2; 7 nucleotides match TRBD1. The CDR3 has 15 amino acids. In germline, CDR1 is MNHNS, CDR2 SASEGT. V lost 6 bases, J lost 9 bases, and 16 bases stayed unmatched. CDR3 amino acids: CASSQQTGTRDCYTF. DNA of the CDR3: TGTGCCAGCAGCCAACAGACAGGGACGCGGGATTGCTACACCTTC.

The CDR3 is CASSPRTTGRKNTEAFF. CDR3 bases: TGTGCCAGCTCACCACGTACAACGGGACGTAAGAACACTGAAGCTTTCTTT. The chain carries TRBV18 and TRBJ1-1; a possible D gene is TRBD1 (5 bases). Trimming took off 1 base at V and 1 base at J, with 16 bases between the two ends. The CDR3 sequence is 17 residues long. Germline lookup yields CDR1 KGHSH and CDR2 LQKENI.

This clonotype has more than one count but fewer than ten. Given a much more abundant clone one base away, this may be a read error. CDR3 region: CASSPPWTVTAMNTVAFF. The CDR3 nucleotides read TGTGCCAGCAGTCCCCCTTGGACAGTCACTGCAATGAACACTGTAGCTTTCTTT. J is TRBJ1-1 and V is TRBV28; tentatively, D is TRBD1 (6 bases). This CDR3 has 18 residues. CDR1 is MDHEN and CDR2 is SYDVKM in the germline V gene.